Listed below are T cell receptor beta chains from one sample, sequenced in a study of vaccination and CD4 T cells after COVID-19. TCRdb re-derived calls from the PCR reads in MiXCR, one entry per CDR3 protein. The sample carries roughly 4,000 distinct CDR3 sequences, approximately 48% recorded once. These receptors have no known antigen. The sequenced sample consisted of CD4+ T cells from blood, cultured in vitro. Receptors were obtained from a human donor who had recovered from COVID-19. CDR3s include the opening cysteine and the closing phenylalanine or tryptophan. A clone size is listed for some rows: how often the clone was seen (once, few, many), or a class if it is expanded.

once	TRBV12-3/TRBV12-4	TRBJ1-5	CASSRTGSQPQHF
few	TRBV20-1	TRBJ1-2	CSAIWREGYTF
few	TRBV23-1	TRBJ2-5	CASSQRECGGQETQYF
large	TRBV20-1	TRBJ1-5	CSARSPIGDRESQPQHF
.	TRBV6-1	TRBJ1-2	CASRSYRETYGYTF
.	TRBV5-4	TRBJ1-2	CASSLRGSNYGHTF
few	TRBV20-1	TRBJ2-2	CSAATTGELFF
.	TRBV11-2	TRBJ2-3	CASSFLQGPDTQYF
few	TRBV15	TRBJ2-5	CATSRDRMGSGETQYF
large	TRBV4-1	TRBJ2-7	CASRPGLAGRNEQYF
medium-sized	TRBV7-6	TRBJ1-4	CASSSTARLGEKLFF
.	TRBV20-1	TRBJ1-1	CSANRGDTEAFF
.	TRBV2	TRBJ2-5	CASSDDLQETQYF
large	TRBV10-3	TRBJ2-7	CAIRGTSGAVYEQYF
few	TRBV20-1	TRBJ2-1	CSARLTTSSYNEQFF
few	TRBV7-2	TRBJ1-1	CASSLVRLTEAFF
.	TRBV15	TRBJ2-5	CATSRDGKGLETQYF
.	TRBV24-1	TRBJ2-2	CATSDYGTGELFF
.	TRBV5-4	TRBJ2-1	CASSSPLLRAGHNEQFF
few	TRBV6-1	TRBJ2-6	CASSKTGTGHLSGANVLTF
.	TRBV7-9	TRBJ1-5	CASSLESSGRGNQPQHF
few	TRBV4-2	TRBJ1-6	CASSLGTSHSYNSPLHF
.	TRBV7-9	TRBJ1-2	CASSLASGNYGYTF
.	TRBV19	TRBJ1-5	CASTSNRASQPQHF
.	TRBV5-4	TRBJ1-5	CASSLSGSDSNQPQHF
.	TRBV27	TRBJ2-1	CASSSVTSGTQQFF
.	TRBV7-7	TRBJ2-7	CASSLDRGGEQYF
few	TRBV20-1	TRBJ2-3	CSARDRREGTDTQYF
medium-sized	TRBV6-1	TRBJ1-1	CASSRSGTEAFF
once	TRBV20-1	TRBJ2-1	CSARGAGGIYSYNEQFF
medium-sized	TRBV18	TRBJ2-6	CASSARQGSGANVLTF
.	TRBV12-3/TRBV12-4	TRBJ2-5	CASSWEETQYF
.	TRBV29-1	TRBJ1-1	CSVMEGWAYTEAFF
.	TRBV7-6	TRBJ2-5	CASSPRPGTVNSGTQYF
.	TRBV3-1	TRBJ2-7	CASSPLSPPEQYF
.	TRBV5-1	TRBJ2-3	CASSLVPATDTQYF
few	TRBV20-1	TRBJ1-2	CSASSRGGGFHTF
.	TRBV2	TRBJ1-2	CASSVLRDSHYGYTF
.	TRBV6-1	TRBJ2-5	CASSPSGGTSFSQYF
.	TRBV12-3/TRBV12-4	TRBJ1-1	CASSLGQITEAFF
once	TRBV30	TRBJ2-7	CAWTDPGQLTHEQYF
few	TRBV29-1	TRBJ2-3	CSVDPHGDTQYF
.	TRBV11-3	TRBJ2-7	CASSPMVGPLEIYEQYF
.	TRBV5-1	TRBJ2-7	CASSLEQGLYEQYF
.	TRBV6-1	TRBJ2-1	CASSRTDYNEQFF
once	TRBV2	TRBJ2-3	CASRDRRTTDTQYF
.	TRBV18	TRBJ2-5	CASSPPGAWETQYF
few	TRBV15	TRBJ1-5	CATSRNGQTYQPQHF
.	TRBV6-1	TRBJ1-6	CASRPGTVLYSPLHF
.	TRBV24-1	TRBJ2-7	CATSGRGEDYEQYF
.	TRBV15	TRBJ1-5	CATSREGYSNQPQHF
.	TRBV6-5	TRBJ2-5	CASSYSGGPLETQYF
.	TRBV5-1	TRBJ2-2	CASSLVAGTNTGELFF